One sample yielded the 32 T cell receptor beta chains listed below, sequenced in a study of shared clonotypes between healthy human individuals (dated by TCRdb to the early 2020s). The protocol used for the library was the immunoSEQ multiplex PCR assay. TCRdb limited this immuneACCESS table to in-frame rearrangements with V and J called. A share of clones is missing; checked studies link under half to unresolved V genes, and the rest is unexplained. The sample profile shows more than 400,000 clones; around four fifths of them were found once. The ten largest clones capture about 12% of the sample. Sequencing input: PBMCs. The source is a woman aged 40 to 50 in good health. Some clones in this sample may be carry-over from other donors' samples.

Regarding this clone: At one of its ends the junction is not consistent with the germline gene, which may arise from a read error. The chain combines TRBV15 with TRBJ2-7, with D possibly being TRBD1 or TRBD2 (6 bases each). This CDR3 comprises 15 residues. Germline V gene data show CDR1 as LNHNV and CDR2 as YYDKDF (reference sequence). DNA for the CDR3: TGTGCCACCAGCTCACGCTGGCAGGGGTGGGGGGAGCTGTACTTC. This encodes CATSSRWQGWGELYF.

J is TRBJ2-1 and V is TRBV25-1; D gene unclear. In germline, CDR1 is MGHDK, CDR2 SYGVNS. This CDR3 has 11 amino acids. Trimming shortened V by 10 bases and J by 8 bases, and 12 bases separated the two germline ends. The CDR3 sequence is CATTKVHEQFF. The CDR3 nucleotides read TGTGCCACCACCAAAGTTCATGAGCAGTTCTTC. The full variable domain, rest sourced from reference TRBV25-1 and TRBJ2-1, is EADIYQTPRYLVIGTGKKITLECSQTMGHDKMYWYQQDPGMELHLIHYSYGVNSTEKGDLSSESTVSRIRTEHFPLTLESARPSHTSQYLCATTKVHEQFFGPGTRLTVL.

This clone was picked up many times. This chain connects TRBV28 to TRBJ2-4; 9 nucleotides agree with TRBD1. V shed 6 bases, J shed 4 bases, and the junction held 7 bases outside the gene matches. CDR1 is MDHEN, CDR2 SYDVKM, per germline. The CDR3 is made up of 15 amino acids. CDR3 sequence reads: CASSPPGQGKNIQYF. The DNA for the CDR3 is TGTGCCAGCAGCCCACCGGGACAGGGAAAAAACATTCAGTACTTC.

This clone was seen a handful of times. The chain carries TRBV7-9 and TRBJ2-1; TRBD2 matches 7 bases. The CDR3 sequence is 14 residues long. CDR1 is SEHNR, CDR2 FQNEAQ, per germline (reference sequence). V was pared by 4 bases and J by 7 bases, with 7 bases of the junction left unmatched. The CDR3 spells CASSSTGTTNEQFF. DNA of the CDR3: TGTGCCAGCAGCTCGACCGGGACTACTAATGAGCAGTTCTTC. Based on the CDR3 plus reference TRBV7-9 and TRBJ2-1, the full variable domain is DTGVSQNPRHKITKRGQNVTFRCDPISEHNRLYWYRQTLGQGPEFLTYFQNEAQLEKSRLLSDRFSAERPKGSFSTLEIQRTEQGDSAMYLCASSSTGTTNEQFFGPGTRLTVL.

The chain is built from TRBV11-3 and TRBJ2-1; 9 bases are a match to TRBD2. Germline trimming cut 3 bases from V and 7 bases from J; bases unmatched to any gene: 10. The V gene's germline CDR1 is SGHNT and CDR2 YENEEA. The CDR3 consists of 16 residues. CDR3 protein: CASSLVAGEFPNEQFF. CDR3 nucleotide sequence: TGTGCCAGCAGCTTGGTAGCGGGAGAGTTCCCTAATGAGCAGTTCTTC.

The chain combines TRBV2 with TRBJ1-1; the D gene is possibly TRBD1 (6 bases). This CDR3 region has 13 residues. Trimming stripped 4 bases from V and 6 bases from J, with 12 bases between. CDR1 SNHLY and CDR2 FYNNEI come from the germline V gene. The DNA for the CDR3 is TGTGCCAGCAGTGTTTACAGGGAGGCTGAAGCTTTCTTT. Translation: CASSVYREAEAFF. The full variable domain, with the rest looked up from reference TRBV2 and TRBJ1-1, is EPEVTQTPSHQVTQMGQEVILRCVPISNHLYFYWYRQILGQKVEFLVSFYNNEISEKSEIFDDQFSVERPDGSNFTLKIRSTKLEDSAMYFCASSVYREAEAFFGQGTRLTVV.

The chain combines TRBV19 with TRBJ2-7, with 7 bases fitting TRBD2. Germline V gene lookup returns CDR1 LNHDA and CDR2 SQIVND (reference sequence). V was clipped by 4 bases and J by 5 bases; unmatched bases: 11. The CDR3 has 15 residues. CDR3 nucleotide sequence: TGTGCCAGTAGTAAGTTTGCGAACGCGGGGGACGAGCAGTACTTC. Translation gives CASSKFANAGDEQYF.

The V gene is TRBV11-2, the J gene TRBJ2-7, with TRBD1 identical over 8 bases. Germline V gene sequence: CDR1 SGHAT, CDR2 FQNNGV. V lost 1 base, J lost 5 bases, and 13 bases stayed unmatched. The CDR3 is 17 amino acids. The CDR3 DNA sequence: TGTGCCAGCAGCTTAGGTAGGGGACAGGCCTATAGGCACGAGCAGTACTTC. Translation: CASSLGRGQAYRHEQYF.

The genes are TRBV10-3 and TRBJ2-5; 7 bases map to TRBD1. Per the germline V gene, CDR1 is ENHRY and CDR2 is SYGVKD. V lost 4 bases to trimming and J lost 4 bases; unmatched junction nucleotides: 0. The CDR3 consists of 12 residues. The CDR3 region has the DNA TGTGCCATCAGTGCAGGGGGAGAGACCCAGTACTTC. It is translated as CAISAGGETQYF.

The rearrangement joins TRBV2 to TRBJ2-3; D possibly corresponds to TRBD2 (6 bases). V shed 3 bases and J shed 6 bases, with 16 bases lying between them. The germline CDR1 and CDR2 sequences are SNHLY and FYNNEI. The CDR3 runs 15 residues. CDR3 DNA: TGTGCCAGCAGTGAGCTCGGAGGGGTCGGGGATACGCAGTATTTT. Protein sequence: CASSELGGVGDTQYF.

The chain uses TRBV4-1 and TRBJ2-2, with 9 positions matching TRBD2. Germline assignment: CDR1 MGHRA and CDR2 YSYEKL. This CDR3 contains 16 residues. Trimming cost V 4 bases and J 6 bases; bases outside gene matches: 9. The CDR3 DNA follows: TGCGCCAGCAGCCCAAGGGGTAGCGGGAGCCCCGGGGAGCTGTTTTTT. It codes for CASSPRGSGSPGELFF.

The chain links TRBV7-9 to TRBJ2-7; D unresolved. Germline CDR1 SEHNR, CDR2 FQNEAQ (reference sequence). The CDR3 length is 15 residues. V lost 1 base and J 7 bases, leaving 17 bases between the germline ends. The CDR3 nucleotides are TGTGCCAGCAGCTTAGACGGCAGGTCCTATGAAGAGCAGTACTTC. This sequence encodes CASSLDGRSYEEQYF.

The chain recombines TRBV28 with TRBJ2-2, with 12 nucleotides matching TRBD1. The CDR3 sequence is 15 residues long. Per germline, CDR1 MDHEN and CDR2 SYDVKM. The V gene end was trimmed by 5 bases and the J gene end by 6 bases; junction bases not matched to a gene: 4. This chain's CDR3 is CASSRGTGGPGELFF. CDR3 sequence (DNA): TGTGCCAGCAGTCGTGGGACAGGGGGCCCCGGGGAGCTGTTTTTT.

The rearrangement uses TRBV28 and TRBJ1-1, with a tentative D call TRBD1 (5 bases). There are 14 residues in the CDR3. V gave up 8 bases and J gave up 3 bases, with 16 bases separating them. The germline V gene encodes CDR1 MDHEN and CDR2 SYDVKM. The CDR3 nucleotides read TGTGCCAGCGGACGAGCAGGGCAGGACACTGAAGCTTTCTTT. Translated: CASGRAGQDTEAFF.

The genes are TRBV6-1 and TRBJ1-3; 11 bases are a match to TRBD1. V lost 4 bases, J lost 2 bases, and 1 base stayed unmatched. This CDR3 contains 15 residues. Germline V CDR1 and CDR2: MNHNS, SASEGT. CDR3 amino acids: CASSGTGGPGNTIYF. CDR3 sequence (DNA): TGTGCCAGCAGTGGGACAGGGGGCCCTGGAAACACCATATATTTT.

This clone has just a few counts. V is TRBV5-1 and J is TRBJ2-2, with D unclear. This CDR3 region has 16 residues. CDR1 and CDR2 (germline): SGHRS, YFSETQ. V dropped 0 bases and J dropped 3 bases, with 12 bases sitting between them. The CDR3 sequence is CASSLEPARDTGELFF. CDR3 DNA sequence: TGCGCCAGCAGCTTGGAGCCAGCCCGCGACACCGGGGAGCTGTTTTTT.

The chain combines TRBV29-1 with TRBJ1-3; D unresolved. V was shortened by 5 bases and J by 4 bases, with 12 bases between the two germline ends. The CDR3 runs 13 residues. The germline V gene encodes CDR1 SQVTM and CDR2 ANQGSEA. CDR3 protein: CSVKGPSGNTIYF. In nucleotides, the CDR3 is TGCAGCGTTAAGGGTCCTTCCGGAAACACCATATATTTT. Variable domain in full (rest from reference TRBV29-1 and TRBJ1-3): SAVISQKPSRDICQRGTSLTIQCQVDSQVTMMFWYRQQPGQSLTLIATANQGSEATYESGFVIDKFPISRPNLTFSTLTVSNMSPEDSSIYLCSVKGPSGNTIYFGEGSWLTVV.

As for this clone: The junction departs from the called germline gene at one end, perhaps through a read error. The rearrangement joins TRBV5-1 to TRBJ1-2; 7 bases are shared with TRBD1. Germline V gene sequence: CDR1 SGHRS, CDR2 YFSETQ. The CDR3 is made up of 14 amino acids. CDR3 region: CASSFLQGTYVYTF. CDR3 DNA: TGCGCCAGCAGCTTCCTACAGGGGACCTATGTCTACACCTTC.

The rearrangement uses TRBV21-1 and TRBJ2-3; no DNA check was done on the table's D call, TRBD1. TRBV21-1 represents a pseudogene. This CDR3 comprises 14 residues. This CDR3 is CATLGTELADTQYF. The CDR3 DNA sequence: TGTGCCACTCTGGGGACAGAATTGGCAGATACGCAGTATTTT.

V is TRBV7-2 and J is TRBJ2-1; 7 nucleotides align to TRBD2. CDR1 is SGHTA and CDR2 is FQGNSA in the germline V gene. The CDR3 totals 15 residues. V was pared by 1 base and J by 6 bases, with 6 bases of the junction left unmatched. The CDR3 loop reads CASSLGWGGTNEQFF. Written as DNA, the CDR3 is TGTGCCAGCAGCTTAGGGTGGGGAGGGACCAATGAGCAGTTCTTC.

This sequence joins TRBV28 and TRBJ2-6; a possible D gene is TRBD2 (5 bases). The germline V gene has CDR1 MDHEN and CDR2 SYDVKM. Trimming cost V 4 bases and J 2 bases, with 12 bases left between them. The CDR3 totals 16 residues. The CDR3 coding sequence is TGTGCCAGCAGTTCCCCACGGGAAACTGGGGCCAACGTCCTGACTTTC. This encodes CASSSPRETGANVLTF.

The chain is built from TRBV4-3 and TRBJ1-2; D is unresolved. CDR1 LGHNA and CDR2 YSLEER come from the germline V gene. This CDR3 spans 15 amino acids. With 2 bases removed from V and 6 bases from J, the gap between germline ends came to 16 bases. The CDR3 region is CASSQINPADDGYTF. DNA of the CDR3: TGCGCCAGCAGCCAAATTAACCCGGCTGATGATGGCTACACCTTC.

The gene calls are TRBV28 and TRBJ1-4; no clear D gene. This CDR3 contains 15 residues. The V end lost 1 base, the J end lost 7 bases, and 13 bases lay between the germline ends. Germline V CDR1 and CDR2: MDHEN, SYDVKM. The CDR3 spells CASSLSRGGSEKLFF. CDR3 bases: TGTGCCAGCAGTTTATCGCGGGGAGGAAGTGAAAAACTGTTTTTT.

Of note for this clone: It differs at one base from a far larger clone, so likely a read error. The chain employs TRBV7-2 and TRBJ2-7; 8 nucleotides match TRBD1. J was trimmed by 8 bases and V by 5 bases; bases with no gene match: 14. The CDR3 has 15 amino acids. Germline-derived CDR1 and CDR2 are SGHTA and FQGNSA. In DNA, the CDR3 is TGTGCCAGCAGCGCACAGACAGGGGTAACGAGGAAGCAGTACTTC. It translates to CASSAQTGVTRKQYF.

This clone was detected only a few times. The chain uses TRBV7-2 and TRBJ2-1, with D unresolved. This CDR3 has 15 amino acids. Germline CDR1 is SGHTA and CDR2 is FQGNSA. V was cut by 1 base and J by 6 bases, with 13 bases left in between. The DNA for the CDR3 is TGTGCCAGCAGCTTAGGAACCGATTTGGGCAATGAGCAGTTCTTC. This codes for CASSLGTDLGNEQFF.

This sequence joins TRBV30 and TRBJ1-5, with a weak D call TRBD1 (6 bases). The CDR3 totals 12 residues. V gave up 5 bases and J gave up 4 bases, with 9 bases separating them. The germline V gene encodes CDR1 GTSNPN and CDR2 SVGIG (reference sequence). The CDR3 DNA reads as TGTGCCTGGGCCACAGGGAATCAGCCCCAGCATTTT. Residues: CAWATGNQPQHF.

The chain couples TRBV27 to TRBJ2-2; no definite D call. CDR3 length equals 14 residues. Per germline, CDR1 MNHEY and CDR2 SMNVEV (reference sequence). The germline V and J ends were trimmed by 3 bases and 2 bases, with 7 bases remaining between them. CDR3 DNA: TGTGCCAGCAGTTTTAACAGAAACACCGGGGAGCTGTTTTTT. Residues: CASSFNRNTGELFF.

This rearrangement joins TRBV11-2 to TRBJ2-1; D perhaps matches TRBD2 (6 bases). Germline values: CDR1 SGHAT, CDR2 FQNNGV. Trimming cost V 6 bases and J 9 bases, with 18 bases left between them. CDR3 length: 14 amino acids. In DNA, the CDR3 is TGTGCCAGCAGTCCGGGGGTGGTGGCGGGTGAGCAGTTCTTC. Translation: CASSPGVVAGEQFF.

The CDR3 DNA sequence: TGTGCCAGTAGTATAGTAAGGGAGTTCAATGAGCAGTTCTTC. Translating it yields CASSIVREFNEQFF. The chain combines TRBV19 with TRBJ2-1, with D maybe TRBD2 (5 bases). The length of the CDR3 is 14 residues. CDR1 and CDR2 (germline): LNHDA, SQIVND (reference sequence). V was cut by 1 base and J by 6 bases, with 10 bases left in between. Full variable domain (remainder filled in from reference TRBV19 and TRBJ2-1): DGGITQSPKYLFRKEGQNVTLSCEQNLNHDAMYWYRQDPGQGLRLIYYSQIVNDFQKGDIAEGYSVSREKKESFPLTVTSAQKNPTAFYLCASSIVREFNEQFFGPGTRLTVL.

The DNA of the CDR3 is TGTGCCACCAGCAGAGATCTATTGCGGGAGCAGTTCTTC. The encoded protein is CATSRDLLREQFF. The chain uses TRBV15 and TRBJ2-1; no clear D. The CDR3 covers 13 residues. Germline lookup yields CDR1 LNHNV and CDR2 YYDKDF (reference sequence). V lost 0 bases and J 10 bases, leaving 10 bases between the germline ends.

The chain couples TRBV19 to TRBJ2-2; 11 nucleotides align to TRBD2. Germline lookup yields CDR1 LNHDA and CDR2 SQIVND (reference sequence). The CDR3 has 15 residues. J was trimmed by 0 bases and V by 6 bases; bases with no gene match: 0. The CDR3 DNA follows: TGTGCCAGTAGGACTAGCGGGGCGAACACCGGGGAGCTGTTTTTT. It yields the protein CASRTSGANTGELFF.

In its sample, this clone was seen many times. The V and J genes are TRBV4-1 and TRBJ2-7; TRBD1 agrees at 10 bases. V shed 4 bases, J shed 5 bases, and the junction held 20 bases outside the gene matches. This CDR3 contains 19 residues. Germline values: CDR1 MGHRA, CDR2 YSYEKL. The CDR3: CASSRARRGQGSGRHEQYF. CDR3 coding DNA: TGCGCCAGCAGCCGCGCAAGAAGGGGACAGGGGTCGGGACGGCACGAGCAGTACTTC.